This entry features one T cell receptor beta chain sequence. The data were obtained in a study of cytomegalovirus exposure and HLA in healthy donors. 60 Vbeta and 13 Jbeta primers were used in PCR. The method was immunoSEQ multiplex PCR; TCRdb's version includes in-frame clones alone and lacks a portion of them. The sample contains 150,000 or so clones, 74% of which appear only once. The germline V gene encodes CDR1 SQVTM and CDR2 ANQGSEA. The CDR3 runs to 12 residues. Sequences were obtained from PBMCs. This TCR was sampled from a man in his thirties or forties in good health and CMV-seronegative. This rearrangement joins TRBV29-1 to TRBJ2-1; TRBD2 matches at 8 bases. CDR3 region: CCAGGTYNEQFF. Here the CDR3 DNA reads TGCTGCGCGGGGGGAACCTACAATGAGCAGTTCTTC.